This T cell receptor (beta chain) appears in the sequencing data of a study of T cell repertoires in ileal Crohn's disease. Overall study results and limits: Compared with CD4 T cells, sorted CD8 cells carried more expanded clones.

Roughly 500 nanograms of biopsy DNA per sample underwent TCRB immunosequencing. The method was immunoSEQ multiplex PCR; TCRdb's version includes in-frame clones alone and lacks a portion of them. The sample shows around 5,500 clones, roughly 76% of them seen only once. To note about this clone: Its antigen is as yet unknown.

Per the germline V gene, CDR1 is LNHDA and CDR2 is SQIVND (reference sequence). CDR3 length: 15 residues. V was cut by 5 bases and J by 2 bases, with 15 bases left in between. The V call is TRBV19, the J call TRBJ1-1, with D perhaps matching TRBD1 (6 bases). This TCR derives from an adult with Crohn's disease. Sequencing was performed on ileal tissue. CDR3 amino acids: CASSSHRGGNTEAFF. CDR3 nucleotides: TGTGCCAGTAGTTCCCACCGAGGGGGAAACACTGAAGCTTTCTTT. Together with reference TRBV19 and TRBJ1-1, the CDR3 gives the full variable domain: DGGITQSPKYLFRKEGQNVTLSCEQNLNHDAMYWYRQDPGQGLRLIYYSQIVNDFQKGDIAEGYSVSREKKESFPLTVTSAQKNPTAFYLCASSSHRGGNTEAFFGQGTRLTVV.